This is a list of T cell receptor beta chains from one sample in a study of cytomegalovirus exposure and HLA in healthy donors. Sequenced by immunoSEQ multiplex PCR; TCRdb stores in-frame clones only, minus some. This sample carries around 84,000 clones, with about 5% going to the ten biggest clones. The source material was PBMCs. The receptors stem from a man aged 25-45 years in good health and CMV-seronegative. The CDR3 runs from the conserved cysteine through the conserved F or W. The D gene is left open where the match is weak.

>TRBV4-2|NA|TRBJ2-3
TGTGCCAGCAGCCAAATAGTGGACACTAGCACAGATACGCAGTATTTT
CASSQIVDTSTDTQYF
>TRBV7-3|TRBD2|TRBJ2-7
TGTGCCAGCAGCTTAGCGGGAGGACCCTACGAGCAGTACTTC
CASSLAGGPYEQYF
>TRBV5-1|TRBD1|TRBJ1-4
TGCGCCAGCAGATCCACAGGGGGTGGTGGTAATGAAAAACTGTTTTTT
CASRSTGGGGNEKLFF
>TRBV7-9|TRBD2|TRBJ2-5
TGTGCCAGCAGCCCTCTTACAGGACTAGCGTACCAAGAGACCCAGTACTTC
CASSPLTGLAYQETQYF
>TRBV27|TRBD1|TRBJ1-1
TGTGCCAGCAGTTCACCTTGGACAGGCTTTAACACTGAAGCTTTCTTT
CASSSPWTGFNTEAFF
>TRBV25-1|TRBD1|TRBJ1-5
TGTGCCAGCAGCGACAGGGATCTAGTACAGCCCCAGCATTTT
CASSDRDLVQPQHF
>TRBV10-3|TRBD2|TRBJ2-2
TGTGCCGTGGGACTAGCGGTAAACACCGGGGAGCTGTTTTTT
CAVGLAVNTGELFF
>TRBV5-1|NA|TRBJ2-7
TGCGCCAGCAGCTTGGGGCTAGGGGGACACGAGCAGTACTTC
CASSLGLGGHEQYF
>TRBV4-2|NA|TRBJ1-2
TGTGCCAGCAGCCGACTACAGCTAAGGGACTATGGCTACACCTTC
CASSRLQLRDYGYTF
>TRBV27|NA|TRBJ1-2
TGTGCCAGCAGTTTCAGGGGTCTCTATGGCTACACCTTC
CASSFRGLYGYTF
>TRBV7-9|TRBD2|TRBJ2-6
TGTGCCAGCAGCCCCCGGGAGGTCGTCTCTGGGGCCAACGTCCTGACTTTC
CASSPREVVSGANVLTF
>TRBV6-6|TRBD1|TRBJ1-2
TGTGCCAGCAGTTACCTGGGACAGGGGGAAGGTGGCTACACCTTC
CASSYLGQGEGGYTF
>TRBV25-1|TRBD1|TRBJ1-2
TGTGCCAGCAGTGAGCCGGGACAGGGTGACTATGGCTACACCTTC
CASSEPGQGDYGYTF
>TRBV19|TRBD2|TRBJ2-5
TGTGCCAGTAGTTTAGGGACTAGCCCAGAGACCCAGTACTTC
CASSLGTSPETQYF
>TRBV5-6|TRBD2|TRBJ2-2
TGTGCCAGCAGCTTTCAAGGACTAGCGGGGGAGCTGTTTTTT
CASSFQGLAGELFF
>TRBV4-1|NA|TRBJ2-7
TGCGCCAGCAGCCAAGTCGGCGGATCCTACGAGCAGTACTTC
CASSQVGGSYEQYF
>TRBV9|NA|TRBJ2-3
TGTGCCAGCAGCGTAGCTACAGGGGGGGACCGAGCAGATACGCAGTATTTT
CASSVATGGDRADTQYF
>TRBV5-1|TRBD1|TRBJ1-2
TGCGCCAGCACTCAGGGGGTGAACTATGGCTACACCTTC
CASTQGVNYGYTF
>TRBV4-2|NA|TRBJ1-2
TGTGCCAGCAGCCAAGACCCGGACAGCTATGGCTACACCTTC
CASSQDPDSYGYTF
>TRBV9|TRBD2|TRBJ2-7
TGTGCCAGCAGCGTAGCCTCGGGAGGAAGTGAGCAGTACTTC
CASSVASGGSEQYF
>TRBV5-1|TRBD1|TRBJ2-7
TGCGCCAGCAGCCGAGACGGACAGGGGGGATACGAGCAGTACTTC
CASSRDGQGGYEQYF
>TRBV29-1|TRBD2|TRBJ2-3
TGCAGCGCTAATGGACTAGACGGGCCAGATACGCAGTATTTT
CSANGLDGPDTQYF
>TRBV5-1|NA|TRBJ1-4
TGCGCCAGCGCCGGGGGGGGTCCGCTCAGTAATGAAAAACTGTTTTTT
CASAGGGPLSNEKLFF
>TRBV6-5|TRBD1|TRBJ1-2
TGTGCCAGCAGTTACTCGGGCAGGGGGAACTATGGCTACACCTTC
CASSYSGRGNYGYTF
>TRBV9|NA|TRBJ1-2
TGTGCCAGCAGCGGTAATCCCGCTAACTATGGCTACACCTTC
CASSGNPANYGYTF
>TRBV4-2|NA|TRBJ1-4
TGTACCAGCAGCCAAGATAGGGGCTTAATGAGGAAACTGTTTTTT
CTSSQDRGLMRKLFF
>TRBV11-2|NA|TRBJ1-2
TGTGCCAGCAGCTTCAGGAGGTATGGCTACACCTTC
CASSFRRYGYTF
>TRBV29-1|NA|TRBJ1-2
TGCAGCGTTGACAGGGGAAGCTATGGCTACACCTTC
CSVDRGSYGYTF
>TRBV5-1|TRBD1|TRBJ2-2
TGCGCCAGCAGCTCGGGACAGGACACCGGGGAGCTGTTTTTT
CASSSGQDTGELFF
>TRBV2|NA|TRBJ2-1
TGTGCCAGCAGTGAAGCGCTTGGGCTAGCCGATGAGCAGTTCTTC
CASSEALGLADEQFF
>TRBV5-1|NA|TRBJ2-7
TGCGCCAGCAGCTTTACTGGCAGGAGGTCGTACGAGCAGTACTTC
CASSFTGRRSYEQYF
>TRBV6-6|NA|TRBJ1-3
TGTGCCAGCAGTTTCTACCCCAGGGCTTCGGGAAACACCATATATTTT
CASSFYPRASGNTIYF